The 21 T cell receptor beta chains given below trace back to one sample, sequenced in a study of CD8 T cells in Susac syndrome. RNA, at about 0.45 to 1 ug, was reverse transcribed with random hexamers. TCRdb ran MiXCR on the immunoSEQ multiplex PCR reads and lists one entry per CDR3 protein. This table holds about 300,000 distinct CDR3 sequences, 85% found once. Input material: CD8+ T cells from PBMCs. These receptors originate from a human donor with multiple sclerosis.

The chain has TRBV20-1 and TRBJ2-7, with unresolved D. Trimming shortened V by 0 bases and J by 1 base, and 10 bases separated the two germline ends. The germline V gene encodes CDR1 DFQATT and CDR2 SNEGSKA (reference sequence). CDR3 length: 14 amino acids. DNA of the CDR3: TGCAGTGCTAGAGAGGTCAGGCAGTCCTACGAGCAGTACTTC. It translates to CSAREVRQSYEQYF.

The rearrangement uses TRBV28 and TRBJ2-3; TRBD2 aligns across 11 bases. J was trimmed by 1 base and V by 5 bases; bases with no gene match: 2. CDR1 and CDR2 from the germline V gene are MDHEN and SYDVKM. The CDR3 has 15 residues. CDR3 amino acids: CASSRLAGRTDTQYF. CDR3 DNA: TGTGCCAGCAGTAGACTAGCGGGACGCACAGATACGCAGTATTTT.

The chain employs TRBV4-3 and TRBJ2-3, with D unresolved. V was cut by 0 bases and J by 0 bases, with 13 bases left in between. The CDR3 runs to 17 residues. Germline CDR1 LGHNA, CDR2 YSLEER. CDR3 sequence: CASSQDMASTSTDTQYF. The CDR3, as DNA: TGCGCCAGCAGCCAAGATATGGCATCCACTAGCACAGATACGCAGTATTTT.

This sequence joins TRBV7-9 and TRBJ2-5, with D tentatively TRBD2 (6 bases). The CDR3 is 14 amino acids. Trimming left V 2 bases short and J 3 bases short, with 10 bases between. CDR1 is SEHNR and CDR2 is FQNEAQ in the germline V gene (reference sequence). CDR3 in DNA: TGTGCCAGCAGCTTAAGTCTAGCGAAAGAGACCCAGTACTTC. It translates to CASSLSLAKETQYF. The full variable domain, its missing parts supplied by reference TRBV7-9 and TRBJ2-5, is DTGVSQNPRHKITKRGQNVTFRCDPISEHNRLYWYRQTLGQGPEFLTYFQNEAQLEKSRLLSDRFSAERPKGSFSTLEIQRTEQGDSAMYLCASSLSLAKETQYFGPGTRLLVL.

This chain joins TRBV24-1 and TRBJ1-5; D gene ambiguous. Germline V gene data show CDR1 as KGHDR and CDR2 as SFDVKD. The V gene lost 9 bases and the J gene lost 1 base, with 9 bases spanning the gap. The CDR3 extends over 13 amino acids. DNA of the CDR3: TGTGCCACCGCACTAGGGAGCAATCAGCCCCAGCATTTT. Its translation: CATALGSNQPQHF.

This clonotype was counted once. V and J are TRBV2 and TRBJ2-7; D might be TRBD2 (6 bases). CDR3 length: 13 residues. Trimming left V 10 bases short and J 0 bases short, with 13 bases between. CDR1 and CDR2 (germline): SNHLY, FYNNEI. In nucleotides, the CDR3 is TGTGCCAACGGGACTTTTAGCTCCTACGAGCAGTACTTC. Its translation: CANGTFSSYEQYF.

The chain joins TRBV7-8 to TRBJ2-7; 7 nucleotides match TRBD1. Germline V lookup: CDR1 SGHVS, CDR2 FQNEAQ. The V and J ends lost 4 bases and 4 bases, in that order; junction bases with no gene match: 22. This CDR3 is 19 amino acids long. CDR3 in DNA: TGTGCCAGCAGCTCCGCCTATGTTCGACTCGGGACAGCAGCATACGAGCAGTACTTC. Protein: CASSSAYVRLGTAAYEQYF.

This chain joins TRBV27 and TRBJ2-7, with 12 bases matching TRBD1. The germline gives CDR1 MNHEY, CDR2 SMNVEV (reference sequence). V was pared by 6 bases and J by 2 bases, with 8 bases of the junction left unmatched. The CDR3 totals 16 residues. This CDR3 is CASRGTGGISAYEQYF. CDR3 coding DNA: TGTGCCAGCAGAGGGACAGGGGGCATCAGTGCCTACGAGCAGTACTTC.

This chain joins TRBV21-1 and TRBJ1-4; TRBD1 reflects the table's D call only, with no check against the DNA. TRBV21-1 has pseudogene status. The CDR3 is 15 amino acids. The CDR3 loop is CASSKGQGAGWKLFF. The CDR3 DNA is TGTGCCAGCAGCAAAGGACAGGGGGCCGGTTGGAAACTGTTTTTT.

Details on this clonotype: At one end the junction does not follow the germline gene, possibly because of a read error. The V and J genes are TRBV27 and TRBJ1-4; D gene ambiguous. This CDR3 region has 17 residues. The V gene's germline CDR1 is MNHEY and CDR2 SMNVEV (reference sequence). The chain's CDR3 is CASSLWGRAATNGKLFF. CDR3 DNA sequence: TGTGCCAGCAGTTTATGGGGTAGGGCGGCAACTAATGGAAAACTGTTTTTT.

CDR3 nucleotide sequence: TGTGCCAGCAGTTCCTCCGGGACTAGCGCTAACGAGCAGTACTTC. It yields the protein CASSSSGTSANEQYF. The chain couples TRBV28 to TRBJ2-7; the match to TRBD2 covers 10 bases. Germline lookup yields CDR1 MDHEN and CDR2 SYDVKM. V shed 4 bases, J shed 5 bases, and the junction held 8 bases outside the gene matches. The CDR3 runs to 15 residues. The entire variable domain, with the rest obtained from reference TRBV28 and TRBJ2-7, is as follows: DVKVTQSSRYLVKRTGEKVFLECVQDMDHENMFWYRQDPGLGLRLIYFSYDVKMKEKGDIPEGYSVSREKKERFSLILESASTNQTSMYLCASSSSGTSANEQYFGPGTRLTVT.

This chain uses TRBV6-4 with TRBJ2-6; no clear D. Looked up from germline, CDR1 is MRHNA and CDR2 is SNTAGT. Between the trimmed V and J ends, which lost 4 bases and 0 bases, there was a span of 10 bases. The CDR3 covers 16 residues. In nucleotides, the CDR3 is TGTGCCAGCAGTGGACTGGGCCCCTCTGGGGCCAACGTCCTGACTTTC. It yields the protein CASSGLGPSGANVLTF.

CDR3 DNA: TGCGCCAGCAGCCAAGAAAGTGGCGGGGCCTTAAACACCGGGGAGCTGTTTTTT. Translated, it gives CASSQESGGALNTGELFF. V is TRBV4-1 and J is TRBJ2-2, with D maybe TRBD2 (6 bases). Between the trimmed V and J ends, which lost 0 bases and 2 bases, there was a span of 16 bases. Germline CDR1 is MGHRA and CDR2 is YSYEKL. The CDR3 is 18 amino acids.

The chain recombines TRBV2 with TRBJ1-5; D uncertain. The V gene lost 2 bases and the J gene lost 7 bases, with 6 bases spanning the gap. Germline CDR1 is SNHLY and CDR2 is FYNNEI. CDR3 size: 12 residues. The CDR3 DNA reads TGTGCCAGCAGTGAAATCGCCCAGCCCCAGCATTTT. Translating it yields CASSEIAQPQHF.

The V gene is TRBV7-9, the J gene TRBJ1-3; 8 nucleotides agree with TRBD1. Germline loops: CDR1 SEHNR, CDR2 FQNEAQ (reference sequence). The ends lost 2 bases at V and 0 bases at J; junction bases unmatched: 3. This CDR3 spans 16 amino acids. The CDR3 spells CASSLQQGASGNTIYF. The CDR3 region has the DNA TGTGCCAGCAGCTTACAGCAGGGGGCCTCTGGAAACACCATATATTTT.

V and J are TRBV28 and TRBJ2-7; D remains unclear. Trimming stripped 8 bases from V and 3 bases from J, with 5 bases between. The CDR3 contains 10 residues. Germline CDR1 MDHEN, CDR2 SYDVKM. DNA of the CDR3: TGTGCCAGCGCGGACTACGAGCAGTACTTC. This encodes CASADYEQYF.

This sequence joins TRBV7-9 and TRBJ2-7, with D perhaps matching TRBD1 or TRBD2 (5 bases each). The CDR3 covers 16 residues. In germline, CDR1 is SEHNR, CDR2 FQNEAQ (reference sequence). V lost 1 base, J lost 0 bases, and 13 bases lay in between. Here the CDR3 reads CASSLEQGPFSYEQYF. CDR3 in DNA: TGTGCCAGCAGCTTAGAGCAGGGACCTTTCTCCTACGAGCAGTACTTC.

The V call is TRBV19, the J call TRBJ2-1, with D tentatively TRBD2 (6 bases). This CDR3 comprises 14 residues. Trimming took off 7 bases at V and 8 bases at J, with 18 bases between the two ends. Germline V gives CDR1 LNHDA, CDR2 SQIVND (reference sequence). CDR3 in amino acids: CASNWGELRDEQFF. CDR3 sequence (DNA): TGTGCCAGTAATTGGGGGGAGCTGCGGGATGAGCAGTTCTTC.

The chain employs TRBV4-1 and TRBJ2-7; D remains unclear. Per the germline V gene, CDR1 is MGHRA and CDR2 is YSYEKL. V was pared by 3 bases and J by 5 bases, with 11 bases between. This CDR3 has 13 amino acids. CDR3 sequence (DNA): TGCGCCAGCAGCCACCAGGTAGACAACGAGCAGTACTTC. Translation gives CASSHQVDNEQYF.

The chain carries TRBV7-6 and TRBJ2-5; 12 nucleotides match TRBD2. After removal of 5 bases from V and 4 bases from J, the junction contained 2 bases not matched to a gene. The germline CDR1 and CDR2 sequences are SGHVS and FNYEAQ. The CDR3 extends over 14 amino acids. CDR3 protein: CASSPSGRGETQYF. CDR3 in DNA: TGTGCCAGCAGCCCTAGCGGGAGGGGAGAGACCCAGTACTTC.

This chain links TRBV6-2 or TRBV6-3 with TRBJ2-7; TRBD2 aligns across 11 bases. This CDR3 has 15 residues. Germline V CDR1 and CDR2: MNHEY, SVGEGT. Germline trimming cut 6 bases from V and 0 bases from J; bases unmatched to any gene: 4. CDR3 DNA: TGTGCCAGCAGCGGACTAGCGGGCCACTCCTACGAGCAGTACTTC. Its protein is CASSGLAGHSYEQYF.